This T cell receptor beta chain was found in a study of pediatric ulcerative colitis (dated by TCRdb to about 2019). Background on the whole study: From under ten newly diagnosed, treatment-naive pediatric ulcerative colitis patients and a handful of non-IBD control children, paired blood and rectal samples were collected.

Findings and caveats that apply to the study as a whole: Significantly higher autologous blood-rectal clonal overlap was found in ulcerative colitis patients than in controls, which suggested increased T cell trafficking to inflamed tissue. For technical reasons, blood samples from a couple of patients gave substantially fewer templates, and these samples were excluded from the blood-rectal overlap analysis. Two rectal CDR3 clonotypes were detected in all ulcerative colitis patients and were not detected in any of the controls. The healthy control group was small, consisting of only four individuals. Because the repertoires came from total lymphocyte DNA, rare subsets such as regulatory T cells may have patterns that are not reflected. Controls, mild-moderate and acute severe colitis patients were separated by rectal repertoire features, and reduced rectal diversity due to clonal expansions was observed in acute severe colitis. Blood-derived T cells may have been included in the rectal pinch biopsies, particularly in patients with overt colitis.

The V and J ends are trimmed by 6 bases and 7 bases, leaving 18 bases between them. The CDR3 holds 15 amino acids from the cysteine to the phenylalanine. Only the CDR3 part of the read is kept: 45 bases, read in frame from the first base. The germline V gene (reference sequence) supplies CDR1 MNHEY and CDR2 SMNVEV. One to two pinch biopsies were taken from the rectum for research during colonoscopy. In controls, colonoscopy was performed for suspected IBD, macroscopically and histologically normal endoscopy was observed, and no IBD diagnosis was made within the following year. Before DNA isolation, rectal biopsies were subjected to proteinase K digestion. The Wizard kit (Promega) was used to extract genomic DNA from the blood and intestinal samples. Worth noting for this clone: Its antigen specificity is not known. No base quality values were provided; no much bigger clone lies one nucleotide off.

Through the immunoSEQ TRB Survey service, multiplex V and J primers were used to amplify rearranged CDR3 beta regions from genomic DNA. Survey-level sequencing depth of up to 500,000 reads per sample was used to keep depth equal across samples. The libraries were purified, combined into pools and sequenced with Illumina technology. Processing in the source paper ran as follows. Productive clonality, sample overlap, pairwise scatters, CDR3 beta length, V/D/J gene usage and productiveness were assessed with immunoSEQ online tools. Calculated diversity was defined as the number of unique rearrangements divided by total templates, multiplied by 100, and Shannon and Simpson indices were computed as well. Z-score normalized data were analyzed by principal component analysis with the R prcomp function and the ggbiplot package. Morisita's index was used to measure clonal overlap between blood and rectum within each subject. Imported from immuneACCESS, the table was reduced by TCRdb to in-frame sequences with V and J called. These copies leave out some clones; in studies compared against another copy, an unresolved V gene accounts for under half, and the cause of the remainder is not known. V and J calls plus clone size are reproduced from that table; the DNA served to infer D and trimming. The sample table holds approximately 17,000 clones, of which approximately 80% were seen once. Approximately 8% of the sample is held by the ten biggest clonotypes.

This receptor chain uses TRBV27 and TRBJ1-4; a tentative D match to TRBD1 spans 5 bases. This sequence was found in a boy between 5 and 17 years old who was a control in a study of pediatric ulcerative colitis. The specimen was gut tissue. The CDR3: CASSRSAGWGEKLFF. The DNA sequence is TGTGCCAGCAGCCGCTCGGCAGGGTGGGGTGAAAAACTGTTTTTT. Joined to the reference TRBV27 and TRBJ1-4 proteins, this CDR3 gives the full variable domain: EAQVTQNPRYLITVTGKKLTVTCSQNMNHEYMSWYRQDPGLGLRQIYYSMNVEVTDKGDVPEGYKVSRKEKRNFPLILESPSPNQTSLYFCASSRSAGWGEKLFFGSGTQLSVL.